Presented here are 13 T cell receptor beta chains from one specimen sequenced in a study of control samples from healthy donors and cancer patients. Some clones are missing from TCRdb's copy, which holds only in-frame ones; the method was immunoSEQ multiplex PCR. The sample shows under 200,000 clones, roughly nine tenths of them seen only once. Sequenced material: blood. The receptor set was obtained from a young woman in good health.

The chain has TRBV6-2 or TRBV6-3 and TRBJ2-5; no firm D call. The V and J ends lost 5 bases and 6 bases respectively, with 16 bases between them. CDR3 length: 14 residues. The germline V gene has CDR1 MNHEY and CDR2 SVGEGT. The CDR3 DNA reads TGTGCCAGCAGTGGACCTAGTGATCCCAAGACCCAGTACTTC. Its translation is CASSGPSDPKTQYF.

The chain is built from TRBV5-1 and TRBJ2-3; weak D call: TRBD1 (6 bases). CDR3 length equals 15 residues. Between the trimmed V and J ends, which lost 2 bases and 1 base, there was a span of 11 bases. CDR1 and CDR2 from the germline V gene are SGHRS and YFSETQ. The CDR3 loop reads CASSFRGQGTDTQYF. CDR3 in DNA: TGCGCCAGCAGCTTCCGGGGACAAGGCACAGATACGCAGTATTTT.

The gene calls are TRBV7-9 and TRBJ1-4; a weak D match, TRBD1 (5 bases). Per the germline V gene, CDR1 is SEHNR and CDR2 is FQNEAQ (reference sequence). The germline V and J ends were trimmed by 5 bases and 4 bases, with 17 bases remaining between them. CDR3 length equals 16 residues. The CDR3 DNA reads as TGTGCCAGCAGCAGTTCCTACGGGGACCTTAATGAAAAACTGTTTTTT. Amino acids: CASSSSYGDLNEKLFF.

This chain uses TRBV6-1 with TRBJ1-4, with D perhaps matching TRBD1 (6 bases). Germline CDR1 reads MNHNS; CDR2 reads SASEGT. The V and J ends lost 1 base and 7 bases respectively, with 10 bases between them. The CDR3 has 14 residues. The DNA of the CDR3 is TGTGCCAGCAGTGAAGGGGGGGGCGGTGAAAAACTGTTTTTT. Amino acid sequence: CASSEGGGGEKLFF.

The chain has TRBV24-1 and TRBJ2-5; the match to TRBD1 covers 8 bases. The V gene's germline CDR1 is KGHDR and CDR2 SFDVKD. V was clipped by 7 bases and J by 5 bases; unmatched bases: 2. The CDR3 runs to 12 residues. The CDR3 spells CATSRDRETQYF. CDR3 DNA: TGTGCCACCAGCCGGGACAGGGAGACCCAGTACTTC.

V is TRBV29-1 and J is TRBJ2-7; 9 bases are shared with TRBD1. J lost 4 bases, V lost 1 base, and 2 bases had no gene match. Germline-derived CDR1 and CDR2 are SQVTM and ANQGSEA. This CDR3 contains 13 residues. As DNA, the CDR3 is TGCAGCGTTGAAGGGACAGGGGCTTACGAGCAGTACTTC. Translation gives CSVEGTGAYEQYF.

In its sample, this clone was seen once. V usage is TRBV5-1 and J usage is TRBJ1-1, with 7 bases matching TRBD1. Germline CDR1 reads SGHRS; CDR2 reads YFSETQ. The CDR3 consists of 14 residues. The V and J ends lost 5 bases and 4 bases, in that order; junction bases with no gene match: 8. The CDR3 DNA is TGCGCCAGCAGGCCGTTGGGGGACAGCACTGAAGCTTTCTTT. Its translation: CASRPLGDSTEAFF. The whole variable domain, remainder taken from reference TRBV5-1 and TRBJ1-1, is KAGVTQTPRYLIKTRGQQVTLSCSPISGHRSVSWYQQTPGQGLQFLFEYFSETQRNKGNFPGRFSGRQFSNSRSEMNVSTLELGDSALYLCASRPLGDSTEAFFGQGTRLTVV.

CDR3 sequence reads: CASSSRDSYQPQHF. In DNA, the CDR3 is TGTGCCAGCAGTTCCCGGGACAGCTATCAGCCCCAGCATTTT. The chain combines TRBV27 with TRBJ1-5; 7 bases match TRBD1. Unmatched junction bases numbered 5, after V lost 4 bases and J lost 5 bases. Germline values: CDR1 MNHEY, CDR2 SMNVEV (reference sequence). The CDR3 is made up of 14 amino acids.

A remark on this clone: Within the sample, other DNA sequences also encode this same CDR3. The chain combines TRBV5-1 with TRBJ1-4, with D possibly being TRBD1 (5 bases). The CDR3 spans 14 residues. From germline, CDR1 is SGHRS and CDR2 YFSETQ. The ends were cut back, 5 bases at V and 0 bases at J, with 8 bases in the middle. CDR3 protein: CASSPTATNEKLFF. In nucleotides, the CDR3 is TGCGCCAGCAGTCCGACAGCAACTAATGAAAAACTGTTTTTT.

The chain joins TRBV6-5 to TRBJ2-7; D remains unclear. The germline V gene encodes CDR1 MNHEY and CDR2 SVGAGI. V was trimmed by 6 bases and J by 2 bases, leaving 8 bases between them. There are 12 residues in the CDR3. CDR3 bases: TGTGCCAGCAGGACTTCTCCCTACGAGCAGTACTTC. Residues: CASRTSPYEQYF.

The rearrangement joins TRBV19 to TRBJ1-5; a possible D gene is TRBD1 (6 bases). With 7 bases removed from V and 2 bases from J, the gap between germline ends came to 15 bases. This CDR3 region has 15 residues. Germline CDR1 and CDR2: LNHDA and SQIVND (reference sequence). The CDR3 region has the DNA TGTGCCAGTAAGATTGGGGCAGGGGGCAATCAGCCCCAGCATTTT. The encoded protein is CASKIGAGGNQPQHF.

The sample holds a few counts of this clone. The sample has other DNA sequences that encode this CDR3 too. The chain employs TRBV6-4 and TRBJ2-3, with 10 bases identical to TRBD1. There are 14 residues in the CDR3. V shed 5 bases and J 5 bases; nucleotides not matched to a gene: 4. Germline CDR1 MRHNA, CDR2 SNTAGT. CDR3 DNA: TGTGCCAGCAGTCCCGGACAGGGGGGAGATACGCAGTATTTT. Translating gives CASSPGQGGDTQYF.

This chain links TRBV7-6 with TRBJ2-1; D gene uncertain. The CDR3 is 12 amino acids. The V gene lost 0 bases and the J gene lost 9 bases, with 6 bases spanning the gap. The germline CDR1 and CDR2 sequences are SGHVS and FNYEAQ. CDR3 coding DNA: TGTGCCAGCAGCTTAGCTCCTAGTGAGCAGTTCTTC. Protein product: CASSLAPSEQFF.